A selection of T cell receptor beta chains follows, all from one sample in a study of vaccination effects on CD4 cells after COVID-19. No antigens are known for them. Sequencing was performed with immunoSEQ multiplex PCR; in TCRdb, only in-frame clones are kept and a portion is missing. The table shows approximately 23,000 clones, with almost 70% occurring only once. Sequenced material: CD4+ T cells from PBMCs cultured with HCoV-NL63 spike peptides, taken before COVID-19 vaccination. These receptor sequences come from a human donor who received a COVID-19 vaccine. CDR3s include the opening cysteine and the closing phenylalanine or tryptophan. D genes are given only for firm matches. Clone sizes are given selectively: once, few, many, or a class where the clone is expanded.

J gene	D gene	clone size	V gene	CDR3 protein	CDR3 DNA
TRBJ1-6	TRBD1	-	TRBV27	CASSFGQGANSPLHF	TGTGCCAGCAGTTTTGGTCAGGGGGCAAATTCACCCCTCCACTTT
TRBJ2-7	-	once	TRBV7-9	CASSLDGGAYEQYF	TGTGCCAGCAGCTTAGATGGGGGAGCCTACGAGCAGTACTTC
TRBJ2-7	-	-	TRBV11-2	CASSFSTGPSTYEQYF	TGTGCCAGCAGCTTCTCGACAGGCCCCTCTACCTACGAGCAGTACTTC
TRBJ2-3	-	many	TRBV7-8	CASSLVGQTTDTQYF	TGTGCCAGCAGCTTAGTTGGCCAAACCACAGATACGCAGTATTTT
TRBJ1-2	-	-	TRBV6-5	CASRRGGYGYTF	TGTGCCAGCAGGCGGGGTGGCTATGGCTACACCTTC
TRBJ2-3	-	-	TRBV5-1	CASSPKGAGDAADTQYF	TGCGCCAGCAGCCCTAAGGGGGCGGGGGATGCGGCAGATACGCAGTATTTT
TRBJ2-7	TRBD1	once	TRBV13	CASGMTGGYEQYF	TGTGCCAGTGGAATGACAGGGGGCTACGAGCAGTACTTC
TRBJ1-2	-	-	TRBV20-1	CSASGGYGYTF	TGCAGTGCATCGGGGGGCTATGGCTACACCTTC
TRBJ2-7	-	-	TRBV21-1	CASSKYGKGLAGVREQYF	TGTGCCAGCAGCAAATATGGGAAGGGACTAGCGGGAGTCCGCGAGCAGTACTTC
TRBJ1-1	-	-	TRBV29-1	CSVEEPGSFTEAFF	TGCAGCGTTGAAGAGCCGGGGTCTTTCACTGAAGCTTTCTTT
TRBJ1-1	-	-	TRBV7-9	CASSNPGAREAFF	TGTGCCAGCAGTAACCCGGGCGCCAGGGAAGCTTTCTTT
TRBJ1-2	-	few	TRBV14	CASSPYIGVGGYTF	TGTGCCAGCAGCCCCTACATAGGCGTGGGAGGCTACACCTTC
TRBJ2-2	-	-	TRBV2	CASSTDRAGAGELFF	TGTGCCAGCAGCACGGACAGGGCGGGAGCCGGGGAGCTGTTTTTT
TRBJ1-3	-	-	TRBV7-9	CASSSDPGSGNTIYF	TGTGCCAGCAGCTCCGACCCGGGTTCGGGAAACACCATATATTTT
TRBJ2-7	TRBD2	few	TRBV18	CASSPTSGRSPYEQYF	TGTGCCAGCTCACCGACTAGCGGGAGATCCCCCTACGAGCAGTACTTC
TRBJ2-7	-	-	TRBV3-1/TRBV3-2	CASSQGRAQAWEQYF	TGTGCCAGCAGCCAAGGGAGGGCCCAAGCTTGGGAGCAGTACTTC
TRBJ2-5	-	-	TRBV30	CAWSVRLRETQYF	TGTGCCTGGAGTGTCCGGTTACGGGAGACCCAGTACTTC
TRBJ2-2	-	-	TRBV11-2	CASSLDRQSGELFF	TGTGCCAGCAGCTTAGATCGACAGTCCGGGGAGCTGTTTTTT
TRBJ2-1	TRBD2	-	TRBV5-1	CASSTGLASYNEQFF	TGCGCCAGCAGCACCGGACTAGCGAGTTACAATGAGCAGTTCTTC
TRBJ2-5	TRBD2	-	TRBV3-1/TRBV3-2	CASTAGGQETQYF	TGTGCCAGCACCGCGGGGGGGCAAGAGACCCAGTACTTC
TRBJ2-7	TRBD1	-	TRBV10-2	CASSELGQGSYEQYF	TGCGCCAGCAGTGAGCTGGGACAGGGCTCCTACGAGCAGTACTTC
TRBJ2-5	TRBD2	-	TRBV3-1/TRBV3-2	CASSQDPSGVGETQYF	TGTGCCAGCAGCCAAGACCCTAGCGGGGTTGGTGAGACCCAGTACTTC
TRBJ2-3	-	-	TRBV6-4	CASSPNWGADTQYF	TGTGCCAGCAGTCCGAACTGGGGAGCGGATACGCAGTATTTT
TRBJ2-1	-	-	TRBV4-1	CASSLKLGDFYNEQFF	TGCGCCAGCAGCCTAAAATTGGGGGACTTCTACAATGAGCAGTTCTTC
TRBJ2-7	-	-	TRBV7-2	CASKQRNGYEQYF	TGTGCCAGCAAACAGCGGAACGGCTACGAGCAGTACTTC
TRBJ1-2	-	-	TRBV12-5	CASGRSGRGYTF	TGTGCTAGTGGTCGATCCGGGAGGGGCTACACCTTC
TRBJ1-3	-	-	TRBV6-5	CASSYGATGNTIYF	TGTGCCAGCAGTTACGGGGCGACAGGAAACACCATATATTTT
TRBJ1-5	TRBD1	-	TRBV19	CASSIGQGSNQPQHF	TGTGCCAGTAGTATTGGACAGGGCAGCAATCAGCCCCAGCATTTT
TRBJ1-5	-	-	TRBV6-6	CASSYQGKGGNQPQHF	TGTGCCAGCAGTTATCAGGGGAAGGGGGGCAATCAGCCCCAGCATTTT
TRBJ2-1	-	-	TRBV5-6	CASSPVKVAHYQFF	TGTGCCAGCAGCCCGGTGAAGGTCGCCCATTACCAGTTCTTC
TRBJ2-3	TRBD2	few	TRBV7-7	CASSPGRTSGDTQYF	TGTGCCAGCAGCCCCGGACGGACTAGCGGAGATACGCAGTATTTT
TRBJ2-3	-	once	TRBV19	CATKSGTSWADTQYF	TGTGCCACCAAAAGCGGAACTAGTTGGGCAGATACGCAGTATTTT
TRBJ1-2	-	-	TRBV7-9	CASSSGSYGYTF	TGTGCCAGCAGCTCGGGAAGTTATGGCTACACCTTC
TRBJ1-2	-	-	TRBV2	CASTIDSNHLGNGYTF	TGTGCCAGCACTATTGACAGTAACCATCTAGGGAATGGCTACACCTTC
TRBJ2-7	TRBD1	-	TRBV6-5	CASTAGQGTYEQYF	TGTGCCAGCACCGCGGGACAGGGGACCTACGAGCAGTACTTC
TRBJ1-2	TRBD1	-	TRBV29-1	CSVVETGNYGYTF	TGCAGCGTTGTAGAGACAGGGAACTATGGCTACACCTTC
TRBJ2-7	-	-	TRBV10-3	CAITPVGSTGEQYF	TGTGCCATCACTCCAGTGGGATCTACGGGGGAGCAGTACTTC
TRBJ2-1	-	-	TRBV19	CASSMGRGNEQFF	TGTGCCAGTAGTATGGGACGGGGCAATGAGCAGTTCTTC
TRBJ1-6	-	once	TRBV19	CASSDSSNSPLHF	TGTGCCAGTTCGGACAGCTCTAATTCACCCCTCCACTTT
TRBJ2-5	-	-	TRBV7-7	CASSPSRSAQETQYF	TGTGCCAGCAGCCCCAGTAGATCTGCCCAAGAGACCCAGTACTTC
TRBJ2-7	-	-	TRBV5-4	CASSYSSYEQYF	TGTGCCAGCAGCTATTCATCCTACGAGCAGTACTTC
TRBJ2-1	-	few	TRBV7-9	CASSSTHSDEQFF	TGTGCCAGCAGCTCGACCCACTCGGATGAGCAGTTCTTC
TRBJ2-7	-	-	TRBV27	CASKFGARGYEQYF	TGTGCCAGCAAGTTTGGGGCGCGGGGATACGAGCAGTACTTC
TRBJ2-2	TRBD2	-	TRBV9	CASSATSGRASGELFF	TGTGCCAGCAGCGCCACTAGCGGGAGGGCCTCGGGGGAGCTGTTTTTT
TRBJ1-1	TRBD1	few	TRBV6-4	CASSAGQGNTEAFF	TGTGCCAGCAGTGCAGGACAGGGGAACACTGAAGCTTTCTTT
TRBJ2-5	TRBD1	few	TRBV5-1	CASSSTGGSLETQYF	TGCGCCAGCAGCTCGACAGGGGGATCTTTGGAGACCCAGTACTTC
TRBJ1-2	-	-	TRBV30	CAWRVREGGYGYTF	TGTGCCTGGAGAGTCCGTGAAGGGGGGTATGGCTACACCTTC
TRBJ2-2	TRBD1	-	TRBV19	CASSLRDGTAPRTGELFF	TGTGCCAGTAGTCTGCGAGACGGGACAGCCCCTCGCACCGGGGAGCTGTTTTTT
TRBJ2-2	-	-	TRBV5-6	CASSLDRGELFF	TGTGCCAGCAGCTTGGATAGGGGGGAGCTGTTTTTT
TRBJ2-7	-	few	TRBV18	CASSPQDDILYEQYF	TGTGCCAGCTCACCTCAGGACGACATCCTCTACGAGCAGTACTTC
TRBJ2-3	TRBD2	few	TRBV9	CASSVGLGSGGVSTDTQYF	TGTGCCAGCAGCGTAGGGTTGGGTAGCGGGGGGGTTAGCACAGATACGCAGTATTTT
TRBJ1-1	-	-	TRBV12-3/TRBV12-4	CASRGPMNTEAFF	TGTGCCAGCAGGGGACCGATGAACACTGAAGCTTTCTTT
TRBJ2-7	-	few	TRBV19	CASSSRYEQYF	TGTGCCAGTAGTTCGCGGTACGAGCAGTACTTC